This T cell receptor beta chain is drawn from a study of blood T cell repertoires in COVID-19. Overall study: PBMCs, B-cell-depleted T cells, or T cells provided the cDNA or gDNA that made up the material.

The authors' processing: Amplification with reference gene primers provided the estimates of nucleated cell counts. Repertoires were generated with immunoSEQ multiplex PCR, while TCRdb's copy carries only in-frame clones and drops some. Clone size and V and J calls were adopted from that table, with D and trimming inferred from the DNA. This sample has tens of thousands of clones, with about 86% found just once. Looked up from germline, CDR1 is SEHNR and CDR2 is FQNEAQ (reference sequence). CDR3 length: 13 amino acids. V was cut by 1 base and J by 5 bases, with 8 bases left in between. The genes are TRBV7-9 and TRBJ2-5, with D perhaps TRBD2 (6 bases). Sequencing used peripheral blood. The TCR originated in a man between 60 and 70 years old with acute or convalescent COVID-19. The CDR3 nucleotides are TGTGCCAGCAGCTTAGGAGGAGGGGAGACCCAGTACTTC. Its protein is CASSLGGGETQYF.